This TCR beta chain was identified during a study of T-cell reconstitution after alpha-beta-depleted transplantation in children. Study conclusions and caveats: Roughly two months post-transplant, alpha-beta T cells reportedly originated from several hundred graft clones that had expanded.

This clonotype was detected only a few times. What it binds is unknown. CDR1 MNHEY and CDR2 SVGAGI come from the germline V gene. CDR3 length equals 14 residues. The ends lost 3 bases at V and 4 bases at J; junction bases unmatched: 3. Using unique molecular identifiers, the investigators prepared the TCRbeta library. TCRdb itself ran the PCR reads through MiXCR, one entry per CDR3 protein. This table has about 980,000 distinct CDR3 sequences, roughly 29% appearing once. Material: PBMCs, mostly from graft donor cells, obtained 360 days after TCRalphabeta/CD19-depleted stem cell transplant. This chain joins TRBV6-5 and TRBJ2-1, with 7 nucleotides matching TRBD1. The origin of this receptor is a boy under two years old who had a stem cell transplant for SCID, so the T cells may come from the graft donor. The CDR3: CASSYRTGYNEQFF. The CDR3 DNA reads TGTGCCAGCAGTTATCGGACAGGATACAATGAGCAGTTCTTC.